This is a list of T cell receptor beta chains from one sample in a study of blood T cell repertoires in COVID-19. TCRdb's copy holds only in-frame clones and misses some; the assay was immunoSEQ multiplex PCR. The sample gives 150,000 or so clones, roughly 70% of which show up once; 3% is in the top ten. Material for sequencing was peripheral blood. These receptors came from an elderly woman with acute or convalescent COVID-19. The CDR3 runs from the conserved cysteine through the conserved F or W. D genes are given only for firm matches. Clone sizes are given selectively: once, few, many, or a class where the clone is expanded.

TRBV10-1	TRBJ2-3	.	TRBD2	CASSGTGTSGTETDTQYF	TGCGCCAGCAGTGGGACCGGGACTAGCGGAACCGAGACAGATACGCAGTATTTT
TRBV27	TRBJ2-7	.	TRBD2	CASSPRTSHGEQYF	TGTGCCAGCAGTCCGAGGACTAGCCACGGCGAGCAGTACTTC
TRBV27	TRBJ2-1	.	TRBD2	CASRPWLADYNEQFF	TGTGCCAGCAGACCCTGGCTAGCGGACTACAATGAGCAGTTCTTC
TRBV27	TRBJ2-1	.	TRBD2	CASRGLAGGVDEQFF	TGTGCCAGCAGGGGCTTAGCGGGAGGTGTGGATGAGCAGTTCTTC
TRBV24-1	TRBJ2-5	.	TRBD1	CATSDLWTGETQYF	TGTGCCACCAGTGATTTATGGACAGGGGAGACCCAGTACTTC
TRBV27	TRBJ1-5	.	.	CASSNQGLLNSPQPQHF	TGTGCCAGCAGTAACCAGGGCCTTTTAAATTCCCCTCAGCCCCAGCATTTT
TRBV6-5	TRBJ1-1	.	TRBD1	CATGQVGTEAFF	TGTGCCACGGGACAGGTTGGGACTGAAGCTTTCTTT
TRBV19	TRBJ2-3	.	.	CASSTQDSSDTQYF	TGTGCCAGTAGTACCCAGGACTCATCAGATACGCAGTATTTT
TRBV10-3	TRBJ2-1	.	TRBD2	CALRLAGLNEQFF	TGTGCCCTAAGACTAGCGGGCTTGAATGAGCAGTTCTTC
TRBV23-1	TRBJ2-7	.	.	CASSQSNSGPHRGDEQYF	TGCGCCAGCAGTCAATCGAATTCAGGGCCGCACCGTGGCGACGAGCAGTACTTC
TRBV6-5	TRBJ1-5	once	.	CASSLRGRDQPQHF	TGTGCCAGCAGCCTGCGAGGCAGGGATCAGCCCCAGCATTTT
TRBV27	TRBJ2-7	few	TRBD1	CASSSTGGAWEQYF	TGTGCCAGCAGTTCCACAGGGGGCGCTTGGGAGCAGTACTTC
TRBV5-4	TRBJ2-6	.	TRBD1	CASSLGGVSGANVLTF	TGTGCCAGCAGCTTAGGGGGCGTCTCTGGGGCCAACGTCCTGACTTTC
TRBV5-4	TRBJ2-3	.	TRBD2	CASSLDTSVSTDTQYF	TGTGCCAGCAGCTTGGATACTAGCGTTAGCACAGATACGCAGTATTTT
TRBV18	TRBJ2-7	.	TRBD2	CASSGAREGGRAYEQYF	TGTGCCAGCTCAGGGGCTCGAGAGGGCGGGAGAGCCTACGAGCAGTACTTC
TRBV6-5	TRBJ2-7	.	TRBD1	CASRRGQNSYEQYF	TGTGCCAGCAGGAGGGGACAGAACTCCTACGAGCAGTACTTC
TRBV7-2	TRBJ1-5	.	.	CASSLRQEGQPQHF	TGTGCCAGCAGCTTAAGGCAGGAGGGTCAGCCCCAGCATTTT
TRBV2	TRBJ2-3	.	TRBD2	CASSAPAGGHDKQYF	TGTGCCAGCAGTGCTCCAGCGGGAGGGCACGATAAGCAGTATTTT
TRBV2	TRBJ2-5	.	.	CASSEISGTEETQYF	TGTGCCAGCAGTGAAATTAGCGGGACAGAAGAGACCCAGTACTTC
TRBV19	TRBJ1-6	.	TRBD1	CASSIGQGGSPLHF	TGTGCCAGTAGTATCGGACAGGGCGGGTCACCCCTCCACTTT
TRBV6-1	TRBJ2-1	.	.	CASSERSEVQFF	TGTGCCAGCAGTGAGCGGTCAGAAGTTCAGTTCTTC
TRBV28	TRBJ1-5	.	.	CASRLYNNQPQHF	TGTGCCAGCAGATTGTATAACAATCAGCCCCAGCATTTT
TRBV29-1	TRBJ2-7	.	.	CSVVGLAPYEQYF	TGCAGCGTCGTTGGGCTAGCACCCTACGAGCAGTACTTC
TRBV6-5	TRBJ2-2	.	.	CASSYSRGARELFF	TGTGCCAGCAGTTACTCCCGGGGAGCCCGGGAGCTGTTTTTT
TRBV6-5	TRBJ2-7	.	TRBD2	CASSYGSGGYEQYF	TGTGCCAGCAGTTACGGTAGCGGGGGTTACGAGCAGTACTTC
TRBV27	TRBJ2-7	.	.	CASSSHNGYEQYF	TGTGCCAGCAGTTCCCACAACGGGTACGAGCAGTACTTC
TRBV25-1	TRBJ1-4	.	.	CASRKKEAPNEKLFF	TGTGCCAGCAGGAAAAAGGAGGCGCCCAATGAAAAACTGTTTTTT
TRBV28	TRBJ2-7	.	TRBD2	CATYLGEGMAEQYF	TGTGCCACTTATCTCGGGGAGGGGATGGCCGAGCAGTACTTC
TRBV2	TRBJ2-2	.	.	CASSERLHTGELFF	TGTGCCAGCAGTGAAAGACTACACACCGGGGAGCTGTTTTTT
TRBV24-1	TRBJ2-3	.	TRBD2	CATRDYRTDTQYF	TGTGCCACCCGGGACTACCGCACAGATACGCAGTATTTT
TRBV28	TRBJ2-7	.	TRBD1	CASSLDRGYEQYF	TGTGCCAGCAGTTTAGACAGGGGGTACGAGCAGTACTTC
TRBV3-1/TRBV3-2	TRBJ2-5	.	.	CASSQDLETQYF	TGTGCCAGCAGCCAAGATCTGGAGACCCAGTACTTC
TRBV5-1	TRBJ2-3	.	TRBD2	CASSKGGTSGTDTQYF	TGCGCCAGCAGCAAGGGCGGGACTAGCGGGACAGATACGCAGTATTTT
TRBV5-4	TRBJ2-6	.	.	CASSRITSSGANVLTF	TGTGCCAGCAGCCGAATCACGAGCTCTGGGGCCAACGTCCTGACTTTC
TRBV9	TRBJ2-6	few	.	CASSVIASGANVLTF	TGTGCCAGCAGCGTAATAGCCTCTGGGGCCAACGTCCTGACTTTC
TRBV5-6	TRBJ1-2	.	.	CASSLDGLGGYGYTF	TGTGCCAGCAGCTTGGACGGCCTAGGGGGATATGGCTACACCTTC
TRBV28	TRBJ2-2	.	TRBD2	CASSLSSGRAGGELFF	TGTGCCAGCAGTTTGAGTAGCGGGAGGGCCGGCGGGGAGCTGTTTTTT
TRBV3-1/TRBV3-2	TRBJ1-5	.	TRBD1	CASSQGQGWDNQPQHF	TGTGCCAGCAGCCAAGGACAGGGATGGGACAATCAGCCCCAGCATTTT
TRBV5-1	TRBJ1-2	.	TRBD1	CASSPGTGPGYGYTF	TGCGCCAGCAGCCCCGGGACAGGCCCTGGGTATGGCTACACCTTC
TRBV6-2/TRBV6-3	TRBJ2-1	.	TRBD2	CASSKKGLAANNEQFF	TGTGCCAGCAGCAAAAAAGGACTAGCGGCTAACAATGAGCAGTTCTTC